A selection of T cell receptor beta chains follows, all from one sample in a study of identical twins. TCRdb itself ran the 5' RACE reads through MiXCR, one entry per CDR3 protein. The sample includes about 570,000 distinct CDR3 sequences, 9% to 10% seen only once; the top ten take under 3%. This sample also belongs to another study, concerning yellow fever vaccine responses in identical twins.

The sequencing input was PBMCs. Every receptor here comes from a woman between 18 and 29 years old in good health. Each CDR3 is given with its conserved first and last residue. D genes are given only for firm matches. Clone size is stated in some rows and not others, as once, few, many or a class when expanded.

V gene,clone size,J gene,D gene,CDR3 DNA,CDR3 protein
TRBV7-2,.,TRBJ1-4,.,TGTGCCAGCAGCTTATCGACAGCGGCAACTAATGAAAAACTGTTTTTT,CASSLSTAATNEKLFF
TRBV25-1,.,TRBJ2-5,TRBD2,TGTGCCAGCAGACCCCGAGCGGGAGCCCCCGAGACCCAGTACTTC,CASRPRAGAPETQYF
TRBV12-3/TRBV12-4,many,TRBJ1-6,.,TGTGCCAGCAGTGGGACTCATACTACGTCACCCCTCCACTTT,CASSGTHTTSPLHF
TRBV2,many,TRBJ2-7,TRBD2,TGTGCCCTAAAACGTCTAGCGGGGGGGCCTGGCGAGCAGTACTTC,CALKRLAGGPGEQYF
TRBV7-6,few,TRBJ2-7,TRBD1,TGTGCCAGCAGCTTAGTTAAAGGGGGCCCGAAGAGCGAGCAGTACTTC,CASSLVKGGPKSEQYF
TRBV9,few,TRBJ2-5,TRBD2,TGTGCCAGCAGCGTAGGAACTAGCGGGGGGGTCCCACAAGAGACCCAGTACTTC,CASSVGTSGGVPQETQYF
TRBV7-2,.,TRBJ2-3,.,TGTGCCAGCAGCCCTCCGGGGAGCCGAGATACGCAGTATTTT,CASSPPGSRDTQYF
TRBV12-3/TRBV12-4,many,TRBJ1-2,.,TGTGCCAGCAGTGAGGGGAAGGTTCACTATGGCTACACCTTC,CASSEGKVHYGYTF
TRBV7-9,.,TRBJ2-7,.,TGTGCCAGCATCATGACGGGTGACTACGAGCAGTACTTC,CASIMTGDYEQYF
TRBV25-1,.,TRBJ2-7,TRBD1,TGTGCCAGCAGGGACAGGGGGGTTTACGAGCAGTACTTC,CASRDRGVYEQYF
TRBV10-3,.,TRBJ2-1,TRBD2,TGTGCCATCAGCGGGACTAGCGGCACCGAGCAGTTCTTC,CAISGTSGTEQFF
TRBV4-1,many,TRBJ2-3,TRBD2,TGCGCCAGCAGCCAACAACTAGCGGCGTCTAGCACAGATACGCAGTATTTT,CASSQQLAASSTDTQYF
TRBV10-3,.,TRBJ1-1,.,TGTGCCATCAGTGAGGGCAGCAGGGCTCAGAACACTGAAGCTTTCTTT,CAISEGSRAQNTEAFF
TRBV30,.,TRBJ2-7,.,TGTGCCTGGAGTGTACTAGAGTCAGACGAGCAGTACTTC,CAWSVLESDEQYF
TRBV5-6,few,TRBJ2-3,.,TGTGCCAGCAGCCCCTCCTCGCGCCCAGATACGCAGTATTTT,CASSPSSRPDTQYF
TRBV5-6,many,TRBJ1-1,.,TGTGCCAGCAGCCACAGGGCCGTTAACACTGAAGCTTTCTTT,CASSHRAVNTEAFF
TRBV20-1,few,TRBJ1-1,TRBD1,TGCAGTGCTAGTCCCCCGGACAGGGGGCGGGAAGCTTTCTTT,CSASPPDRGREAFF
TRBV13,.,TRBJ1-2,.,TGTGCCAGCAGCTTACAAGGCTTCTCATCCGGCTACACCTTC,CASSLQGFSSGYTF
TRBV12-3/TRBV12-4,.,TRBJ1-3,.,TGTGCCAGCAGTTGGAGCGCAAACACCATATATTTT,CASSWSANTIYF
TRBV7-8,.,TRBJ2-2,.,TGTGCCAGCAGCTCCTCCAGGGTCACCGGGGAGCTGTTTTTT,CASSSSRVTGELFF